The 32 T cell receptor beta chains given below trace back to one sample, sequenced in a study of blood T cells in healthy people across ages. With a J-beta primer mix and a sample-barcoded 5' primer, a second PCR ran about 7 to 12 cycles. TCRdb re-called the 5' RACE reads through MiXCR, storing one row per CDR3 protein. This table has around 990,000 distinct CDR3 sequences, roughly two fifths appearing once. Sequenced input: blood. These receptors came from a man younger than 35 in good health.

There are a few counts of this clonotype. This rearrangement joins TRBV29-1 to TRBJ1-5; D gene ambiguous. Germline CDR1 reads SQVTM; CDR2 reads ANQGSEA. The V end was cut by 5 bases, the J end by 0 bases, with 8 bases between. CDR3 length equals 13 residues. The DNA of the CDR3 is TGCAGCGTTAAAGGAGGTAGCAATCAGCCCCAGCATTTT. Its protein is CSVKGGSNQPQHF.

Concerning this clonotype itself: This could be a read error, since a much larger clone is one nucleotide away. The chain uses TRBV29-1 and TRBJ2-5; weak D call: TRBD1 (6 bases). The CDR3 contains 14 residues. Germline V gene sequence: CDR1 SQVTM, CDR2 ANQGSEA. The CDR3 DNA follows: TGCAGCGTCCGAAACGCGGACAGACAAGGGACCCAGTACTTC. Its translation is CSVRNADRQGTQYF. Full variable domain (rest looked up from reference TRBV29-1 and TRBJ2-5): SAVISQKPSRDICQRGTSLTIQCQVDSQVTMMFWYRQQPGQSLTLIATANQGSEATYESGFVIDKFPISRPNLTFSTLTVSNMSPEDSSIYLCSVRNADRQGTQYFGPGTRLLVL.

This clonotype occurred a few times. The chain recombines TRBV2 with TRBJ2-2; no definite D call. In germline, CDR1 is SNHLY, CDR2 FYNNEI. Between the trimmed V and J ends, which lost 4 bases and 0 bases, there was a span of 9 bases. The CDR3 is 15 residues long. This CDR3 is CASSGEPPNTGELFF. The CDR3 nucleotides read TGTGCCAGCAGTGGCGAGCCGCCGAACACCGGGGAGCTGTTTTTT.

CDR3 sequence (DNA): TGTGCCAGCAGTTCCTTCTCAGGGACTTTTGGCACAGATACGCAGTATTTT. This gives the protein CASSSFSGTFGTDTQYF. The genes are TRBV27 and TRBJ2-3, with D perhaps matching TRBD2 (6 bases). The CDR3 runs to 17 residues. The germline V and J ends were trimmed by 4 bases and 1 base, with 18 bases remaining between them. Germline V lookup: CDR1 MNHEY, CDR2 SMNVEV (reference sequence).

Worth noting for this clonotype: One end of the junction fails to match germline, which may point to a read error. The chain joins TRBV29-1 to TRBJ1-1; weak D call: TRBD1 (5 bases). CDR1 is SQVTM and CDR2 is ANQGSEA in the germline V gene. The CDR3 has 15 residues. This chain's CDR3 is CRNKGIRRGNTEAFF. The CDR3 DNA reads TGCAGGAATAAAGGGATCCGAAGGGGAAACACTGAGGCTTTCTTT. Filled out from reference TRBV29-1 and TRBJ1-1, the complete variable domain reads SAVISQKPSRDICQRGTSLTIQCQVDSQVTMMFWYRQQPGQSLTLIATANQGSEATYESGFVIDKFPISRPNLTFSTLTVSNMSPEDSSIYLCRNKGIRRGNTEAFFGQGTRLTVV.

This chain joins TRBV4-1 and TRBJ2-7; 9 nucleotides line up with TRBD1. The CDR3 length is 15 residues. V lost 4 bases, J lost 4 bases, and 8 bases stayed unmatched. From germline, CDR1 is MGHRA and CDR2 YSYEKL. The CDR3 loop reads CASSLDRGLGYEQYF. In DNA, the CDR3 is TGCGCCAGCAGCCTGGACAGGGGACTTGGGTACGAGCAGTACTTC.

This clonotype was found a few times. V is TRBV29-1 and J is TRBJ2-5, with D unclear. The last part of the DNA fits TRBJ2-7 better; the J call may be wrong. There are 11 residues in the CDR3. The germline gives CDR1 SQVTM, CDR2 ANQGSEA. CDR3 nucleotide sequence: TGCAGCGTTGAACTGGGAAGCGAGCAGTACTTC. This translates into CSVELGSEQYF.

For the CDR3, the DNA is TGCGCCAACAGAGATAGGGACAGGCCTAATGAAAAACTGTTTTTT. Protein: CANRDRDRPNEKLFF. V is TRBV4-3 and J is TRBJ1-4; 8 nucleotides align to TRBD1. V shed 10 bases, J shed 3 bases, and the junction held 10 bases outside the gene matches. Germline CDR1 reads LGHNA; CDR2 reads YSLEER. CDR3 length: 15 amino acids.

The CDR3 region has the DNA TGTGCCAGCAGTTTACGAGGGCCCCAGGGCTATGGCTACACCTTC. Translated, it gives CASSLRGPQGYGYTF. The chain carries TRBV27 and TRBJ1-2; D possibly corresponds to TRBD1 (5 bases). Germline V gene lookup returns CDR1 MNHEY and CDR2 SMNVEV (reference sequence). This CDR3 contains 15 residues. Trimming left V 2 bases short and J 4 bases short, with 14 bases between.

The genes are TRBV12-3 or TRBV12-4 and TRBJ2-1, with D perhaps matching TRBD2 (6 bases). The CDR3 consists of 15 residues. Trimming removed 3 bases at V and 4 bases at J, with 13 bases between. The CDR3 DNA reads as TGTGCCAGCAGTTTCGTGGAGGGACGATACAATGAGCAGTTCTTC. This translates into CASSFVEGRYNEQFF.

The V call is TRBV9, the J call TRBJ2-1; unclear D gene. Trimming shortened V by 2 bases and J by 6 bases, and 15 bases separated the two germline ends. CDR3 length: 15 residues. Germline V gives CDR1 SGDLS, CDR2 YYNGEE. In nucleotides, the CDR3 is TGTGCCAGCAGCGTCGCGGTAGTAGGCGCCAATGAGCAGTTCTTC. Its translation is CASSVAVVGANEQFF.

In its sample, this clonotype was seen a few times. The V gene is TRBV6-2 or TRBV6-3, the J gene TRBJ2-7; D not certain. Trimming stripped 0 bases from V and 3 bases from J, with 9 bases between. CDR1 MNHEY and CDR2 SVGEGT come from the germline V gene. The CDR3 is 14 residues long. CDR3 nucleotide sequence: TGTGCCAGCAGTTACTCCTCAAACGACTACGAGCAGTACTTC. The encoded protein is CASSYSSNDYEQYF.

Of note for this clonotype: This may arise from a read error, as a much more abundant clone is one base away. The CDR3 DNA is TGCAGCGCAGACGACGGAAGCCGTGGGGGAGGCTACACCTTC. This encodes CSADDGSRGGGYTF. The chain carries TRBV29-1 and TRBJ1-2; D perhaps matches TRBD1 (5 bases). The CDR3 sequence is 14 residues long. V lost 7 bases, J lost 8 bases, and 23 bases lay in between. Germline-derived CDR1 and CDR2 are SQVTM and ANQGSEA.

This clonotype was counted once. The V call is TRBV5-6, the J call TRBJ1-4, with a weak D call TRBD1 (5 bases). The CDR3 is 13 residues long. V lost 4 bases to trimming and J lost 8 bases, with 12 bases between them. Germline-derived CDR1 and CDR2 are SGHDT and YYEEEE. As DNA, the CDR3 is TGTGCCAGCAGCAGCACAGGTGGCGAAAAACTGTTTTTT. The encoded protein is CASSSTGGEKLFF.

With respect to this clonotype: A junction end diverges from the germline sequence, so it may reflect a read error. The chain is built from TRBV20-1 and TRBJ1-1; D is ambiguous. The CDR3 covers 14 residues. Germline CDR1 is DFQATT and CDR2 is SNEGSKA (reference sequence). Here the CDR3 reads CSARGPGQISDAFF. CDR3 coding DNA: TGCAGTGCTAGAGGCCCTGGGCAGATTTCTGATGCTTTCTTT.

This clonotype was counted between two and nine times. The rearrangement uses TRBV10-3 and TRBJ2-1; the D gene could be TRBD1 or TRBD2 (5 bases each). Germline CDR1 ENHRY, CDR2 SYGVKD. This CDR3 spans 15 amino acids. V lost 2 bases and J 1 base, leaving 9 bases between the germline ends. CDR3 loop: CAISEGGNSYNEQFF. CDR3 nucleotide sequence: TGTGCCATCAGTGAGGGGGGAAATTCCTACAATGAGCAGTTCTTC.

The genes are TRBV27 and TRBJ1-5, with D possibly TRBD1 on 6 matching bases. Between the trimmed V and J ends, which lost 1 base and 9 bases, there was a span of 19 bases. Germline CDR1 and CDR2: MNHEY and SMNVEV (reference sequence). The length of the CDR3 is 16 residues. CDR3 sequence: CASSLLSVRGQGPQHF. The CDR3 region has the DNA TGTGCCAGCAGTTTATTGTCTGTCAGGGGCCAGGGGCCCCAGCATTTT.

In this sample, this clonotype turned up many times. This sequence joins TRBV7-2 and TRBJ2-7; no reliable D call. The CDR3 consists of 11 residues. Trimming pared 5 bases from V and 2 bases from J, leaving 4 bases between. Germline CDR1 SGHTA, CDR2 FQGNSA. The CDR3 sequence is CASSRTYEQYF. The DNA for the CDR3 is TGTGCCAGCAGCCGGACCTACGAGCAGTACTTC.

Points on this clonotype: The junction departs from germline at one end; a sequencing error may be responsible. This sequence joins TRBV4-2 and TRBJ1-2, with D possibly matching TRBD1 (6 bases). Germline assignment: CDR1 LGHNA and CDR2 YNFKEQ. This CDR3 contains 14 residues. The CDR3, as DNA: TGTGCCGGCAGCCAAGCTAGACAGGAGGGTGGCTACACCTTC. Residues: CAGSQARQEGGYTF.

This clonotype was found a few times. The V gene is TRBV29-1, the J gene TRBJ2-5; D perhaps matches TRBD2 (5 bases). CDR3 size: 13 residues. Looked up from germline, CDR1 is SQVTM and CDR2 is ANQGSEA. V lost 6 bases and J lost 4, with 15 bases in between. The CDR3 is CSVTPDRGETQYF. The CDR3 nucleotides read TGCAGCGTCACCCCGGACCGGGGAGAGACCCAGTACTTC.

This clonotype has more than one count but fewer than ten. The chain employs TRBV20-1 and TRBJ2-1; unclear D gene. Looked up from germline, CDR1 is DFQATT and CDR2 is SNEGSKA (reference sequence). The CDR3 extends over 15 amino acids. V shed 0 bases and J shed 6 bases, with 15 bases lying between them. The CDR3 loop reads CSARDWSAVCNEQFF. The CDR3 nucleotides read TGCAGTGCTAGAGATTGGTCGGCGGTATGCAATGAGCAGTTCTTC.

J is TRBJ1-2 and V is TRBV5-1; 11 nucleotides align to TRBD1. Germline trimming cut 4 bases from V and 0 bases from J; bases unmatched to any gene: 5. The CDR3 loop spans 16 amino acids. Germline values: CDR1 SGHRS, CDR2 YFSETQ. The CDR3 sequence: CASSNGTGGTNYGYTF. The DNA of the CDR3 is TGCGCCAGCAGCAACGGGACAGGGGGAACTAACTATGGCTACACCTTC.

Worth noting for this clonotype: Mismatch with germline at one junction end may stem from a read error. This chain joins TRBV6-2 or TRBV6-3 and TRBJ1-2, with D possibly matching TRBD1 (5 bases). This CDR3 has 15 amino acids. Germline V gene lookup returns CDR1 MNHEY and CDR2 SVGEGT. CDR3 nucleotide sequence: TGTACCAGCAGTTACCATCTCAGGGAAGACTATGGCTACACCTTC. The encoded protein is CTSSYHLREDYGYTF.

As regards this clonotype: A junction end diverges from the germline sequence, so it may reflect a read error. This chain links TRBV9 with TRBJ2-5, with a weak D call TRBD1 (5 bases). Germline V CDR1 and CDR2: SGDLS, YYNGEE. This CDR3 comprises 13 residues. CDR3 sequence: CASSEDLRQTRYF. Written as DNA, the CDR3 is TGTGCCAGCAGCGAGGACCTCAGACAGACCCGGTACTTC.

The sample holds a few counts of this clonotype. CDR3 bases: TGCAGTGCTAGGGATAGGGCGTCCTCCTACAATGAGCAGTACTTC. Protein product: CSARDRASSYNEQYF. The rearrangement links TRBV20-1 to TRBJ2-5; no clear D. The CDR3 is 15 residues long. Germline V lookup: CDR1 DFQATT, CDR2 SNEGSKA (reference sequence). V was trimmed by 3 bases and J by 11 bases, leaving 25 bases between them.

In regard to this clonotype: Possible read error: a much larger clone is one base away. The rearrangement joins TRBV27 to TRBJ2-1; D unresolved. Germline V CDR1 and CDR2: MNHEY, SMNVEV (reference sequence). V was pared by 5 bases and J by 0 bases, with 14 bases between. The CDR3 totals 16 residues. The CDR3 here is CASSLLAYSSYNEQFF. In DNA, the CDR3 is TGTGCCAGCAGTCTTCTGGCCTACAGCTCCTACAATGAGCAGTTCTTC.

This clonotype came up a few times. The chain recombines TRBV5-1 with TRBJ2-1; a weak D match, TRBD1 (5 bases). Trimming pared 4 bases from V and 2 bases from J, leaving 16 bases between. CDR3 length equals 16 residues. The germline V gene has CDR1 SGHRS and CDR2 YFSETQ. The CDR3 region is CASSLGSGQAYNEQFF. Here the CDR3 DNA reads TGCGCCAGCAGCCTCGGATCAGGGCAGGCCTACAATGAGCAGTTCTTC.

The chain joins TRBV7-2 to TRBJ2-3, with D perhaps TRBD1 (6 bases). The CDR3 spans 15 residues. V shed 3 bases and J shed 0 bases, with 10 bases lying between them. Per the germline V gene, CDR1 is SGHTA and CDR2 is FQGNSA. The CDR3 here is CASSFAGESTDTQYF. The CDR3 nucleotides are TGTGCCAGCAGCTTCGCAGGGGAAAGCACAGATACGCAGTATTTT.

This clonotype was counted between two and nine times. The chain links TRBV29-1 to TRBJ1-1; 7 nucleotides match TRBD1. The V and J ends lost 6 bases and 1 base, in that order; junction bases with no gene match: 8. This CDR3 is 14 amino acids long. CDR1 and CDR2 (germline): SQVTM, ANQGSEA. CDR3 amino acids: CSVSGGISNTEAFF. In DNA, the CDR3 is TGCAGCGTCTCAGGGGGGATATCGAACACTGAAGCTTTCTTT.

The chain employs TRBV7-9 and TRBJ1-1; 7 bases match TRBD1. V dropped 5 bases and J dropped 5; count of bases not matched to a gene: 8. The CDR3 totals 14 residues. Germline V lookup: CDR1 SEHNR, CDR2 FQNEAQ (reference sequence). DNA of the CDR3: TGTGCCAGCAGCGCACGGACAGGTTTTACTGAAGCTTTCTTT. This translates into CASSARTGFTEAFF.

CDR3: CASSLLGRGEKLFF. In nucleotides, the CDR3 is TGCGCCAGCAGCTTGCTGGGAAGGGGTGAAAAACTGTTTTTT. The rearrangement links TRBV5-1 to TRBJ1-4, with D maybe TRBD1 (5 bases). Deletions cut 1 base from V and 7 bases from J, with 11 bases between. Germline assignment: CDR1 SGHRS and CDR2 YFSETQ. The CDR3 consists of 14 residues. The entire variable domain, with the rest obtained from reference TRBV5-1 and TRBJ1-4, is as follows: KAGVTQTPRYLIKTRGQQVTLSCSPISGHRSVSWYQQTPGQGLQFLFEYFSETQRNKGNFPGRFSGRQFSNSRSEMNVSTLELGDSALYLCASSLLGRGEKLFFGSGTQLSVL.

This clonotype was seen at least ten times. The chain has TRBV7-3 and TRBJ2-3; D is unresolved. The CDR3 has 14 amino acids. Germline V lookup: CDR1 SGHTA, CDR2 FQGTGA. V lost 1 base, J lost 3 bases, and 8 bases lay in between. This chain's CDR3 is CASSLNSPTDTQYF. The CDR3 region has the DNA TGTGCCAGCAGCTTAAACAGTCCGACAGATACGCAGTATTTT.